The TCR beta chain under discussion was sequenced for a study of patients and donors after allogeneic stem cell transplantation. This clonotype showed up just a few times. Unmatched junction bases numbered 9, after V lost 5 bases and J lost 4 bases. The CDR3 runs to 16 residues. Per the germline V gene, CDR1 is SEHNR and CDR2 is FQNEAQ (reference sequence). TCRdb called the RT-PCR reads again in MiXCR, with one record for every CDR3 protein. The data contain about a million distinct CDR3 sequences, roughly 18% of them singletons. The source is a human donor who was either an allogeneic HSCT recipient or a stem cell or donor lymphocyte infusion donor (not recorded which). It is not recorded whose cells these are; they may come from a transplant donor. The sequenced sample consisted of blood, either unsorted or a sorted T cell fraction (not recorded which). The J gene is TRBJ1-2, the V gene TRBV7-9; 11 nucleotides match TRBD1. The CDR3 nucleotides read TGTGCCAGCAGCACGGACAGGGGGCGTCCCTTCTATGGCTACACCTTC. This codes for CASSTDRGRPFYGYTF.